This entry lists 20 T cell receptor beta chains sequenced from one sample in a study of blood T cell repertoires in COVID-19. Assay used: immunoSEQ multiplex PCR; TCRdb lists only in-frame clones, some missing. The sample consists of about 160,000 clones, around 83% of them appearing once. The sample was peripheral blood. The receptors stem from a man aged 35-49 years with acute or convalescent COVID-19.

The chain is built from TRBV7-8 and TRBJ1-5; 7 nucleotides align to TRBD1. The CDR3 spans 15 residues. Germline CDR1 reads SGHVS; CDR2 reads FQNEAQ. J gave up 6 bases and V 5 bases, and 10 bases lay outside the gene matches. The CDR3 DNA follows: TGTGCCAGCAGCCAAATAACAGGGGATGTTCAGCCCCAGCATTTT. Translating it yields CASSQITGDVQPQHF.

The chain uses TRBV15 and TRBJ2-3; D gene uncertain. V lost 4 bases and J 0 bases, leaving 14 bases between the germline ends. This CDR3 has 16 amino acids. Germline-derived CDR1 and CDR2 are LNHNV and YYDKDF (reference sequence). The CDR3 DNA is TGTGCCACCAGCACAAGTGGCGCGGAAAGCACAGATACGCAGTATTTT. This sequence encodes CATSTSGAESTDTQYF.

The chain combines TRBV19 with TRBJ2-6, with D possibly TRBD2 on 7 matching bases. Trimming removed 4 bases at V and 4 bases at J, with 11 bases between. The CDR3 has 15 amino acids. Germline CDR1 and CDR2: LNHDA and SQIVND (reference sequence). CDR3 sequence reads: CASSSGGAGANVLTF. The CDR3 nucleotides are TGTGCCAGTAGTAGCGGGGGCGCGGGGGCCAACGTCCTGACTTTC.

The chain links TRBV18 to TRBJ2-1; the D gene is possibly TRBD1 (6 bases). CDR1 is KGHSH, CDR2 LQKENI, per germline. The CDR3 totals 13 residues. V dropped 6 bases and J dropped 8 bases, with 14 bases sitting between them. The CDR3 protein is CASSPGTQYEQFF. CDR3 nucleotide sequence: TGTGCCAGCTCCCCCGGGACACAATATGAGCAGTTCTTC.

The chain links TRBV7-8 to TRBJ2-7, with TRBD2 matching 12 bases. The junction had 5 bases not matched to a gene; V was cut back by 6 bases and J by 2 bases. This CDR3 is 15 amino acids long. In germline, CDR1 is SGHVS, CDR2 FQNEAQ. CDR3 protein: CASRPTSGGPYEQYF. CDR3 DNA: TGTGCCAGCAGACCGACTAGCGGGGGACCCTACGAGCAGTACTTC.

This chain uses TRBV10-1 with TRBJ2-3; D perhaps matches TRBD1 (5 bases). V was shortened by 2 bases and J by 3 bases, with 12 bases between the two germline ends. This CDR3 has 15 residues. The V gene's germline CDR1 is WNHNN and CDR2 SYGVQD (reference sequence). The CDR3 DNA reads TGCGCCAGCAGTGAGCCTGGGCAGGGAACAGATACGCAGTATTTT. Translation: CASSEPGQGTDTQYF.

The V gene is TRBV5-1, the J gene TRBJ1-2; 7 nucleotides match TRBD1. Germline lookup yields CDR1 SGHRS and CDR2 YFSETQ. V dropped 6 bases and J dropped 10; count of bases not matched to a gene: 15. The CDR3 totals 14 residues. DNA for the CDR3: TGCGCCAGCAAGTCAACCGGGACAGTAGAGTCCTACACCTTC. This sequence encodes CASKSTGTVESYTF.

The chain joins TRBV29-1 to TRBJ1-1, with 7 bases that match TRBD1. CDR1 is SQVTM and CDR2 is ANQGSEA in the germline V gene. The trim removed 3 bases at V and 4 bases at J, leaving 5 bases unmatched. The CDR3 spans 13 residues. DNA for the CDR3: TGCAGCGTTGACGAGGGGGCAGGCACTGAAGCTTTCTTT. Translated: CSVDEGAGTEAFF.

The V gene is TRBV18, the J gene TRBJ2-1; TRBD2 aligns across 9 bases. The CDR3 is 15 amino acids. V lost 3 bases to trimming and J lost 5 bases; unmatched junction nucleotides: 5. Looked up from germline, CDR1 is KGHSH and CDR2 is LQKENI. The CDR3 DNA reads TGTGCCAGCTCACCGGGACTAGCAACGAACAATGAGCAGTTCTTC. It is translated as CASSPGLATNNEQFF.

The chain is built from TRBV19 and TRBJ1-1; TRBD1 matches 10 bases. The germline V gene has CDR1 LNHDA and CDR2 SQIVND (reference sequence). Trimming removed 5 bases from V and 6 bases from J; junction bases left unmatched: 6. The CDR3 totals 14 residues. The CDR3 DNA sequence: TGTGCCAGTAGTGGACAGGGGGTAGGAGCTGAAGCTTTCTTT. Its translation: CASSGQGVGAEAFF.

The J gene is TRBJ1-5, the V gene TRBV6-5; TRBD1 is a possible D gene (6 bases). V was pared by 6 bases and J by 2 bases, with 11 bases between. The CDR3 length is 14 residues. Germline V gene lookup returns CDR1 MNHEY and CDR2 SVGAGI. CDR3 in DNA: TGTGCCAGCAGACCTAAGGGGGGCAATCAGCCCCAGCATTTT. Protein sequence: CASRPKGGNQPQHF.

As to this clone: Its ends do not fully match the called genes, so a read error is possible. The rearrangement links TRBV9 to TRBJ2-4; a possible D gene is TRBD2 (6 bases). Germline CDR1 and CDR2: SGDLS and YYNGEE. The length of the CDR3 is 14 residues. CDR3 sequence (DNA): TGTGCTAGCAGCGTAGTTGCGGGGTCGGACATTCAGTACTTC. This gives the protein CASSVVAGSDIQYF.

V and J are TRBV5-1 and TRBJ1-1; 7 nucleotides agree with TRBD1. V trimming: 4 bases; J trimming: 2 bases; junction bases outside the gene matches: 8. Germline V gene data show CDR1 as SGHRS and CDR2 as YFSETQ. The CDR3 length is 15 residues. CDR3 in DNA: TGCGCCAGCAGCCCCCCGGGACAGACAAACACTGAAGCTTTCTTT. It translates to CASSPPGQTNTEAFF.

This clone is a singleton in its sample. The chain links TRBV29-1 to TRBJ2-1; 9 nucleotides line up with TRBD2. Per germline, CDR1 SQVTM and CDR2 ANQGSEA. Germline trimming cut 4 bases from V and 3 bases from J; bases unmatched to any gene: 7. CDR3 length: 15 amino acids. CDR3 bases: TGCAGCGTTGCGGGGACAGCGGGGGGCTACAATGAGCAGTTCTTC. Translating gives CSVAGTAGGYNEQFF.

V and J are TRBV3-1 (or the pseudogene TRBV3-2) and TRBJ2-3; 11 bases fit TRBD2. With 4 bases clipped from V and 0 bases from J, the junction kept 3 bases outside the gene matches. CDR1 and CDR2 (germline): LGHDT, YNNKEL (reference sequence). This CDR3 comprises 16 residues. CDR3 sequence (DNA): TGTGCCAGCAGCCGAAGGACTAGCGGGAGCACAGATACGCAGTATTTT. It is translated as CASSRRTSGSTDTQYF.

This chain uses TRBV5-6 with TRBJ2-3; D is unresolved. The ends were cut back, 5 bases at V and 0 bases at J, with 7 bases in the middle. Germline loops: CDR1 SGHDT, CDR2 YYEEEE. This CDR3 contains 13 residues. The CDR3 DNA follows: TGTGCCAGCAGTCCTGTAAGCACAGATACGCAGTATTTT. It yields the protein CASSPVSTDTQYF.

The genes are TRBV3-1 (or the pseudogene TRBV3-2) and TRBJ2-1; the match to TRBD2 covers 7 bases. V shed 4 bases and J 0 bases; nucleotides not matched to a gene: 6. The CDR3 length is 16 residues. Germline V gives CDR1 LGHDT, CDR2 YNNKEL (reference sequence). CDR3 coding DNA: TGTGCCAGCAGCCCGCGGCTAGCGGACTCCTACAATGAGCAGTTCTTC. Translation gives CASSPRLADSYNEQFF.

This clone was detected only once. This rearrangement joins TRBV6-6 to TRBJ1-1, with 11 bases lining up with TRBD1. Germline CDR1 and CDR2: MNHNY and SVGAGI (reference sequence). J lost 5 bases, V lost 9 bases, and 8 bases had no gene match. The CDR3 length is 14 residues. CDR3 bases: TGTGCCAGTATATGGGGACAGGGGGTAACTGAAGCTTTCTTT. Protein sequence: CASIWGQGVTEAFF.

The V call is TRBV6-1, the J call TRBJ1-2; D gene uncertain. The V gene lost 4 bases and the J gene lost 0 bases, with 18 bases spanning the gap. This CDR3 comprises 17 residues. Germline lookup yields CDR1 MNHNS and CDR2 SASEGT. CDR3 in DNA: TGTGCCAGCAGTGTGCCGGACGGGGAGCGGGCTAACTATGGCTACACCTTC. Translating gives CASSVPDGERANYGYTF.

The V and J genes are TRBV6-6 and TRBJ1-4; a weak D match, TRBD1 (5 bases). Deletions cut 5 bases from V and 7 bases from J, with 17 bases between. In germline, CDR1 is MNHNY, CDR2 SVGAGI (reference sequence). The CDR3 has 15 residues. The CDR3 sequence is CASSPYRGLGEKLFF. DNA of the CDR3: TGTGCCAGCAGTCCCTACCGGGGACTGGGTGAAAAACTGTTTTTT.